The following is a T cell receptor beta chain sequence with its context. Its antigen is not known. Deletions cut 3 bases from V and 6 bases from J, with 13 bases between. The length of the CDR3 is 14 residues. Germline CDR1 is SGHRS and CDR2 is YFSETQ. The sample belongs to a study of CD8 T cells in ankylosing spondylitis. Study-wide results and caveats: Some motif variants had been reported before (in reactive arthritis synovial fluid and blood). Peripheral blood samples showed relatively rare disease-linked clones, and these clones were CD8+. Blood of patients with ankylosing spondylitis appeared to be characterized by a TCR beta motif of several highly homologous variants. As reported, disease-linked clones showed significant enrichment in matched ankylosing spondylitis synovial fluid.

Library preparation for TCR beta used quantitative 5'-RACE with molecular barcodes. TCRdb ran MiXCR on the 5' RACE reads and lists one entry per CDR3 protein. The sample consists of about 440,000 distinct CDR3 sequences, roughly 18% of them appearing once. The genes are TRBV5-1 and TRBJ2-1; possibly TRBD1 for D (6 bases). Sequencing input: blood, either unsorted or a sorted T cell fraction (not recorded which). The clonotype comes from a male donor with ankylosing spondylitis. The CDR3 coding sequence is TGCGCCAGCAGCTCCGCAGGGGTTGGCAATGAGCAGTTCTTC. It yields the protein CASSSAGVGNEQFF.